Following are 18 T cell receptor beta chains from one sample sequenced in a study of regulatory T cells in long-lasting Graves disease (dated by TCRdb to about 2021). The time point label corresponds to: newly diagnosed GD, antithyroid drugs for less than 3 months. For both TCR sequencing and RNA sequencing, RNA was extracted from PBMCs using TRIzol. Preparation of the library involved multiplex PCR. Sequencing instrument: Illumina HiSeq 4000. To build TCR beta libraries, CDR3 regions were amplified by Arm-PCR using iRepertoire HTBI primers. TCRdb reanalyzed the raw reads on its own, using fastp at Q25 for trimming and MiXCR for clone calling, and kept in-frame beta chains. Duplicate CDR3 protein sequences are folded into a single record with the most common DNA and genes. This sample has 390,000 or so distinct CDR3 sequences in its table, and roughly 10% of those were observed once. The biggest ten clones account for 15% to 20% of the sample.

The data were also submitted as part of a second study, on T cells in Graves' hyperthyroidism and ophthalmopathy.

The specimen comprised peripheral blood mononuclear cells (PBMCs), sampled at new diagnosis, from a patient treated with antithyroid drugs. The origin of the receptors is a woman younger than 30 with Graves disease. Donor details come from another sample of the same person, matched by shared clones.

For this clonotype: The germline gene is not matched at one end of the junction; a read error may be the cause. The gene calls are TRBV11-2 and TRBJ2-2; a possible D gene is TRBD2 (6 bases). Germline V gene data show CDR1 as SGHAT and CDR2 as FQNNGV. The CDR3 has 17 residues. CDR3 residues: CASSHPYGEANTGELFF. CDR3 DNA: TGCGCCAGCAGCCACCCTTACGGGGAGGCGAACACCGGGGAGCTGTTTTTT.

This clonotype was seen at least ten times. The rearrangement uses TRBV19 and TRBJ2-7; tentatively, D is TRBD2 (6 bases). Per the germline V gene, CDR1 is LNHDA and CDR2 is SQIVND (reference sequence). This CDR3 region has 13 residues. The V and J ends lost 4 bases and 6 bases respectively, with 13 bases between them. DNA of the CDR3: TGTGCCAGTAGTACGACTCCCGGGGGCGAGCAGTACGTC. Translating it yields CASSTTPGGEQYV.

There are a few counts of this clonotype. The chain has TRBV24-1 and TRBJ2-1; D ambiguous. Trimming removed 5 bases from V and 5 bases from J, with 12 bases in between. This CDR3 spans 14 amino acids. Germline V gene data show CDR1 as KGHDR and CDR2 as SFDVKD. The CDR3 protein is CATSGSGLNNEQFF. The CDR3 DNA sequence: TGTGCCACCAGTGGATCCGGGCTTAACAATGAGCAGTTCTTC.

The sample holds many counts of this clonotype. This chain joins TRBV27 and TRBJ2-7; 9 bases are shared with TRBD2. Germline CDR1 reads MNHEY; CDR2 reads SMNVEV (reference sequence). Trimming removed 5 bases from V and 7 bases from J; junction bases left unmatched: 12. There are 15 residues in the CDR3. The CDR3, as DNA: TGTGCCAGCAGTCACCTAGGGCGGGAGGGCCTGGAGCAGTACTTC. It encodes CASSHLGREGLEQYF.

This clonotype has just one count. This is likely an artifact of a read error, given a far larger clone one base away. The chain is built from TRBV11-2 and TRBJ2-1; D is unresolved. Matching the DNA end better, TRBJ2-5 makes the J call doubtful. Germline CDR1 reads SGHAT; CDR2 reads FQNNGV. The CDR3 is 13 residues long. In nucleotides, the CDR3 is TGTGCCAGCAGCCCTGTCGCCGACAAGTCCCAGTACTTC. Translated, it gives CASSPVADKSQYF.

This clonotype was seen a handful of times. The CDR3 coding sequence is TGTGCCAGCAGCCCATCCAGGACCTTCACCGGGGAGCTGTTTTTT. It specifies CASSPSRTFTGELFF. The chain carries TRBV7-2 and TRBJ2-2; D is uncertain. This CDR3 has 15 amino acids. Trimming stripped 5 bases from V and 4 bases from J, with 14 bases between. CDR1 and CDR2 from the germline V gene are SGHTA and FQGNSA.

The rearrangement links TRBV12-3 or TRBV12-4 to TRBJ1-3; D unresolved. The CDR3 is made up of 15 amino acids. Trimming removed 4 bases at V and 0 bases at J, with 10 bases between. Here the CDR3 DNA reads TGTGCCAGCAGTTGGCCCCCAGGCTCTGGAAACACCATATATTTT. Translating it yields CASSWPPGSGNTIYF.

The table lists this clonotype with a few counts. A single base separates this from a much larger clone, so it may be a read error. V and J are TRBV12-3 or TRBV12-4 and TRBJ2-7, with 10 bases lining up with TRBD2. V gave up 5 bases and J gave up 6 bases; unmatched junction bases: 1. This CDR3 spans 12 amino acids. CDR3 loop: CASSRLAGEQYF. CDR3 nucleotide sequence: TGTGCCAGCAGTAGACTAGCGGGCGAGCAGTACTTC.

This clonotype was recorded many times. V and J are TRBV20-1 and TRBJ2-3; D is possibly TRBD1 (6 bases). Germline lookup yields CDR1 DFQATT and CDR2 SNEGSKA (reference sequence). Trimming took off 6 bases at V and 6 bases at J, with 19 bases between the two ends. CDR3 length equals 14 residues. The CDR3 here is CSADRTSRSDTQYF. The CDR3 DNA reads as TGCAGTGCAGACAGGACTTCCCGCTCGGATACGCAGTATTTT.

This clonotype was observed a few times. CDR3 coding DNA: TGTGCCAGCAGCGCCCAAGTCAATAGTGAGCAGTTCTTC. Its translation: CASSAQVNSEQFF. The J gene is TRBJ2-1, the V gene TRBV7-3; unclear D gene. The length of the CDR3 is 13 residues. CDR1 is SGHTA, CDR2 FQGTGA, per germline. V was clipped by 5 bases and J by 9 bases, with 14 bases between them.

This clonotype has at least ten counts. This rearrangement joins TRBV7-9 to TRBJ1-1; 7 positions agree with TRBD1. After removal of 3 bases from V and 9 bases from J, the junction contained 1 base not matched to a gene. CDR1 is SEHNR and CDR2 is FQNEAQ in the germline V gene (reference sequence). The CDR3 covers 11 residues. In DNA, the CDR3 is TGTGCCAGCAGCTTGGGACAGAAAGCTTTCTTT. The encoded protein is CASSLGQKAFF.

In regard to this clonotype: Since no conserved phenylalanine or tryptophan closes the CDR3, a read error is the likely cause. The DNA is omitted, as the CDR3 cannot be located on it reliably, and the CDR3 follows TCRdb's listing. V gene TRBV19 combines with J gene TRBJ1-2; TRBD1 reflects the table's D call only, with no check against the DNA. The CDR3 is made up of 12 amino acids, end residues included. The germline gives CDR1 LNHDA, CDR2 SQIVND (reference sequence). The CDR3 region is CAGTTGGNGYTC.

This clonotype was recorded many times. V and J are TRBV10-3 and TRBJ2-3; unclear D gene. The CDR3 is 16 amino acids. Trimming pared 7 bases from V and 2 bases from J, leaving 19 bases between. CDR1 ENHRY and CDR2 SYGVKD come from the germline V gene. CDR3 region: CAIKPGSQLNTDTQYF. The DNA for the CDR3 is TGTGCCATCAAGCCGGGCAGCCAACTGAACACAGATACGCAGTATTTT.

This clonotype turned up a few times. CDR3 amino acids: CSVLGTYEQYF. Here the CDR3 DNA reads TGCAGCGTTCTCGGGACCTACGAGCAGTACTTC. This chain links TRBV29-1 with TRBJ2-7; perhaps TRBD2 as D (5 bases). Germline CDR1 and CDR2: SQVTM and ANQGSEA. This CDR3 contains 11 residues. V was clipped by 5 bases and J by 2 bases, with 7 bases between them.

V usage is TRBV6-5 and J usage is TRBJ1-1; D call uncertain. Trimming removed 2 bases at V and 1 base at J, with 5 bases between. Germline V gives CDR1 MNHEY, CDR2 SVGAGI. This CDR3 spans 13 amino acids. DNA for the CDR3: TGTGCCAGCAGTTACCACGAGAACACTGAAGCTTTCTTT. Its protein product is CASSYHENTEAFF.

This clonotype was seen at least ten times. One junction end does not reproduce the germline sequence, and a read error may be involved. This CDR3 is CASSLRGDTGELFF. The DNA for the CDR3 is TGTGCCAGCTCTCTACGGGGAGACACCGGGGAGCTGTTTTTT. V and J are TRBV5-1 and TRBJ2-2; D possibly corresponds to TRBD2 (5 bases). Germline CDR1 is SGHRS and CDR2 is YFSETQ. This CDR3 is 14 amino acids long. Supplemented by reference TRBV5-1 and TRBJ2-2, the full variable domain reads KAGVTQTPRYLIKTRGQQVTLSCSPISGHRSVSWYQQTPGQGLQFLFEYFSETQRNKGNFPGRFSGRQFSNSRSEMNVSTLELGDSALYLCASSLRGDTGELFFGEGSRLTVL.

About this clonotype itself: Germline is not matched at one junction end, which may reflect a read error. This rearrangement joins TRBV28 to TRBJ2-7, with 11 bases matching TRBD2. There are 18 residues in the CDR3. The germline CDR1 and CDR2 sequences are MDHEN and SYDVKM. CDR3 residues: CSSSTAALAGGGGYEQYF. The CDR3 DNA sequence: TGTTCCAGCAGCACCGCCGCCCTAGCGGGAGGCGGAGGGTACGAGCAGTACTTC.

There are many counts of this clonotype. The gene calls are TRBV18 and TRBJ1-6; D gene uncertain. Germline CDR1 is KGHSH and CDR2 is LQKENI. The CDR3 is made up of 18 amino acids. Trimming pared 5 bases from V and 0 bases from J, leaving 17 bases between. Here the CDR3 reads CASSLQATGSSYNSPLHF. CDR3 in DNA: TGTGCCAGCTCATTGCAGGCGACCGGGAGCTCCTATAATTCACCCCTCCACTTT.